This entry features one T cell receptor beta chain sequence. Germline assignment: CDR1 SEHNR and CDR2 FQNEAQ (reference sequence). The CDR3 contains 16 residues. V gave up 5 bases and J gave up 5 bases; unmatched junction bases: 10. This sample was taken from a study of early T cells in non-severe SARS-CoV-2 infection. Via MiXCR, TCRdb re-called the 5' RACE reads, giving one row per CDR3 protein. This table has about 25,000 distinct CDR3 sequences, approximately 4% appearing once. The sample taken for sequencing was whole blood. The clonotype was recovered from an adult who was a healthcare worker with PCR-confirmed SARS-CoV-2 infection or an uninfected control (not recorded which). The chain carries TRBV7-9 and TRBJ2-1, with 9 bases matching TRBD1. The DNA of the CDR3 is TGTGCCAGCAGCCTATACGGGACAGGGAGGGACAATGAGCAGTTCTTC. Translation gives CASSLYGTGRDNEQFF.